The 19 T cell receptor beta chains below were found in one sample sequenced in a study of blood T cell repertoires in COVID-19. Assay: immunoSEQ multiplex PCR; the TCRdb copy retains only in-frame clones and omits some. Altogether roughly 15,000 clones are present, roughly four fifths being singletons, with the ten largest covering around 26%. The material sequenced was peripheral blood. Receptor source: a woman in her 70s with active COVID-19.

This clone occurred a few times. This CDR3 is CASSPTRDRGETQYF. CDR3 coding DNA: TGTGCCAGCAGCCCGACCAGGGACAGGGGTGAGACCCAGTACTTC. V usage is TRBV7-2 and J usage is TRBJ2-5; 10 bases are shared with TRBD1. Germline V gives CDR1 SGHTA, CDR2 FQGNSA. The length of the CDR3 is 15 residues. V shed 5 bases, J shed 5 bases, and the junction held 8 bases outside the gene matches. Combining the CDR3 with reference TRBV7-2 and TRBJ2-5 gives the whole variable domain GAGVSQSPSNKVTEKGKDVELRCDPISGHTALYWYRQSLGQGLEFLIYFQGNSAPDKSGLPSDRFSAERTGGSVSTLTIQRTQQEDSAVYLCASSPTRDRGETQYFGPGTRLLVL.

V and J are TRBV29-1 and TRBJ1-4; weak D call: TRBD1 (5 bases). V lost 4 bases to trimming and J lost 7 bases, with 13 bases between them. This CDR3 comprises 13 residues. CDR1 is SQVTM and CDR2 is ANQGSEA in the germline V gene. The CDR3 DNA is TGCAGCGTTGGTATGGGGGGAGCTGAAAAACTGTTTTTT. It translates to CSVGMGGAEKLFF.

The chain employs TRBV6-4 and TRBJ2-2; no definite D call. V gave up 0 bases and J gave up 4 bases, with 3 bases separating them. Germline V gene data show CDR1 as MRHNA and CDR2 as SNTAGT. The CDR3 is 13 amino acids. CDR3 residues: CASSDSSTGELFF. CDR3 nucleotides: TGTGCCAGCAGTGACTCTAGCACCGGGGAGCTGTTTTTT.

This chain uses TRBV19 with TRBJ2-5; 7 positions agree with TRBD1. The germline V gene has CDR1 LNHDA and CDR2 SQIVND (reference sequence). J lost 4 bases, V lost 5 bases, and 7 bases had no gene match. This CDR3 is 14 amino acids long. Here the CDR3 DNA reads TGTGCCAGTAGTTCAACAGGGGTTGGAGAGACCCAGTACTTC. Its translation is CASSSTGVGETQYF. Filled out from reference TRBV19 and TRBJ2-5, the complete variable domain reads DGGITQSPKYLFRKEGQNVTLSCEQNLNHDAMYWYRQDPGQGLRLIYYSQIVNDFQKGDIAEGYSVSREKKESFPLTVTSAQKNPTAFYLCASSSTGVGETQYFGPGTRLLVL.

J is TRBJ2-5 and V is TRBV7-9, with 14 bases that match TRBD2. Trimming took 5 bases from V and 5 from J; bases not matched to a gene: 10. CDR1 is SEHNR and CDR2 is FQNEAQ in the germline V gene (reference sequence). The CDR3 sequence is 17 residues long. CDR3 sequence reads: CASSPGTSGSILETQYF. The CDR3 region has the DNA TGTGCCAGCAGCCCCGGGACTAGCGGGAGTATATTGGAGACCCAGTACTTC.

This clone has a single count. The chain combines TRBV23-1 with TRBJ2-3; weak D call: TRBD2 (6 bases). TRBV23-1 carries the ORF label, with uncertain function. The CDR3 totals 16 residues. Trimming shortened V by 0 bases and J by 0 bases, and 10 bases separated the two germline ends. The chain's CDR3 is CASSQSSGESTDTQYF. As DNA, the CDR3 is TGCGCCAGCAGTCAATCGTCGGGGGAGAGCACAGATACGCAGTATTTT.

The J gene is TRBJ2-1, the V gene TRBV28; 7 positions match TRBD1. The germline V gene encodes CDR1 MDHEN and CDR2 SYDVKM. The CDR3 loop spans 15 amino acids. V lost 5 bases, J lost 9 bases, and 13 bases stayed unmatched. CDR3: CASSPTTGTVFEQFF. CDR3 sequence (DNA): TGTGCCAGCAGTCCAACGACAGGGACGGTGTTTGAGCAGTTCTTC.

The J gene is TRBJ1-2, the V gene TRBV9, with 9 bases that match TRBD1. This CDR3 is 15 amino acids long. The V segment lost 0 bases and the J segment 4 bases; nucleotides outside the gene matches: 4. CDR1 is SGDLS and CDR2 is YYNGEE in the germline V gene. CDR3: CASSVEDRGGYGYTF. CDR3 coding DNA: TGTGCCAGCAGCGTAGAGGACAGGGGAGGCTATGGCTACACCTTC.

The V and J genes are TRBV14 and TRBJ1-1; D gene unclear. V lost 4 bases and J 9 bases, leaving 12 bases between the germline ends. Germline V lookup: CDR1 SGHDN, CDR2 FVKESK. CDR3 length: 12 residues. The CDR3 region has the DNA TGTGCCAGCAGCCCCGTCGGAGGGAAAGCTTTCTTT. As protein: CASSPVGGKAFF.

A word on this clone: A far larger clone lies a single base away; this is likely a read error. The chain is built from TRBV10-2 and TRBJ1-5; unclear D gene. Germline values: CDR1 WSHSY, CDR2 SAAADI. The CDR3 runs to 15 residues. The CDR3 spells CASCELGEGYQPQHF. DNA for the CDR3: TGCGCCAGCTGTGAACTCGGGGAGGGATATCAGCCCCAGCATTTT.

The chain is built from TRBV4-1 and TRBJ2-2; TRBD1 aligns across 8 bases. This CDR3 is built from 17 residues. V lost 1 base, J lost 4 bases, and 8 bases stayed unmatched. Germline V gene data show CDR1 as MGHRA and CDR2 as YSYEKL. In DNA, the CDR3 is TGCGCCAGCAGCCAAGTGGTCCAGGGGGCGCTCACCGGGGAGCTGTTTTTT. Amino acids: CASSQVVQGALTGELFF.

A single count supports this clone. This rearrangement joins TRBV3-1 (or the pseudogene TRBV3-2) to TRBJ2-1; 14 nucleotides align to TRBD2. Germline CDR1 reads LGHDT; CDR2 reads YNNKEL (reference sequence). This CDR3 contains 17 residues. Trimming at V came to 4 bases and at J to 8 bases, leaving 10 bases not matched to a gene. CDR3 loop: CASSLRTSGRRGDEQFF. The CDR3 nucleotides read TGTGCCAGCAGCCTTCGGACTAGCGGGAGGAGGGGTGATGAGCAGTTCTTC.

The V and J genes are TRBV7-3 and TRBJ2-3; D ambiguous. The CDR3 spans 12 residues. Trimming shortened V by 4 bases and J by 5 bases, and 7 bases separated the two germline ends. CDR1 and CDR2 (germline): SGHTA, FQGTGA. CDR3 DNA: TGTGCCAGCAGCTATCTAAGAGATACGCAGTATTTT. This codes for CASSYLRDTQYF.

V gene TRBV19 combines with J gene TRBJ2-3; perhaps TRBD2 as D (6 bases). Trimming shortened V by 5 bases and J by 6 bases, and 12 bases separated the two germline ends. CDR1 and CDR2 from the germline V gene are LNHDA and SQIVND (reference sequence). This CDR3 contains 13 residues. Written as DNA, the CDR3 is TGTGCCAGTAGTGAACAGAGCGGGGATACGCAGTATTTT. Its protein product is CASSEQSGDTQYF.

The chain uses TRBV7-8 and TRBJ2-3; no reliable D call. V was trimmed by 3 bases and J by 0 bases, leaving 7 bases between them. The germline V gene encodes CDR1 SGHVS and CDR2 FQNEAQ. The CDR3 consists of 14 residues. In DNA, the CDR3 is TGTGCCAGCAGCTTGTCCCCAAGCACAGATACGCAGTATTTT. Translation: CASSLSPSTDTQYF. Variable domain in full (rest from reference TRBV7-8 and TRBJ2-3): GAGVSQSPRYKVAKRGQDVALRCDPISGHVSLFWYQQALGQGPEFLTYFQNEAQLDKSGLPSDRFFAERPEGSVSTLKIQRTQQEDSAVYLCASSLSPSTDTQYFGPGTRLTVL.

The rearrangement joins TRBV7-9 to TRBJ2-1; TRBD2 matches at 10 bases. Germline lookup yields CDR1 SEHNR and CDR2 FQNEAQ (reference sequence). V trimming: 1 base; J trimming: 7 bases; junction bases outside the gene matches: 7. There are 16 residues in the CDR3. The CDR3 protein is CASSLGAGGPQNEQFF. The CDR3 DNA follows: TGTGCCAGCAGCTTAGGAGCGGGAGGGCCGCAAAATGAGCAGTTCTTC.

The chain joins TRBV5-1 to TRBJ1-1; 7 nucleotides line up with TRBD1. The CDR3 runs 15 residues. Germline CDR1 SGHRS, CDR2 YFSETQ. The V and J ends lost 4 bases and 5 bases, in that order; junction bases with no gene match: 11. For the CDR3, the DNA is TGCGCCAGCAGCGATACAGGGGCCCTGGGGACTGAAGCTTTCTTT. Amino acid sequence: CASSDTGALGTEAFF.

V usage is TRBV3-1 (or the pseudogene TRBV3-2) and J usage is TRBJ2-5; TRBD2 matches 10 bases. V lost 2 bases to trimming and J lost 4 bases; unmatched junction nucleotides: 7. This CDR3 spans 16 amino acids. The V gene's germline CDR1 is LGHDT and CDR2 YNNKEL (reference sequence). CDR3 DNA sequence: TGTGCCAGCAGCCAATTAAGAGCGGGAGGGCGAGAGACCCAGTACTTC. This gives the protein CASSQLRAGGRETQYF.

The CDR3 protein is CASSRGHPYEQYF. CDR3 DNA sequence: TGTGCCAGCAGTCGAGGACATCCCTACGAGCAGTACTTC. This chain links TRBV12-3 or TRBV12-4 with TRBJ2-7, with D possibly matching TRBD1 (5 bases). V dropped 5 bases and J dropped 2 bases, with 10 bases sitting between them. The CDR3 contains 13 residues.